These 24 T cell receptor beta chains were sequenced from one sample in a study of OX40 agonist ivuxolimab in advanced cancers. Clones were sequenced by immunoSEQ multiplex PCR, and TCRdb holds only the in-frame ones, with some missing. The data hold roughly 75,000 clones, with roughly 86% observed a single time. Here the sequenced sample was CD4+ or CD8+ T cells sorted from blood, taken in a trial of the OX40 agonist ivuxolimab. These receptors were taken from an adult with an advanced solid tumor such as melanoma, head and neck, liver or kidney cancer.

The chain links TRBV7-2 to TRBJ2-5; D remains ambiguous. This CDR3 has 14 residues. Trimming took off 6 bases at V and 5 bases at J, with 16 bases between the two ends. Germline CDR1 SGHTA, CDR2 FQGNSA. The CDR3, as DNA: TGTGCCAGCAGAACCCACTTCATCGGGGAGACCCAGTACTTC. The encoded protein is CASRTHFIGETQYF.

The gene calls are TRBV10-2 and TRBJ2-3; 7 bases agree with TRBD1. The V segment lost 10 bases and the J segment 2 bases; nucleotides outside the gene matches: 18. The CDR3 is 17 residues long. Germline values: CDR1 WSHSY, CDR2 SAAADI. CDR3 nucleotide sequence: TGCGCCACTGCAACAGGGGAACGTTGGGAGATCACAGATACGCAGTATTTT. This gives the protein CATATGERWEITDTQYF.

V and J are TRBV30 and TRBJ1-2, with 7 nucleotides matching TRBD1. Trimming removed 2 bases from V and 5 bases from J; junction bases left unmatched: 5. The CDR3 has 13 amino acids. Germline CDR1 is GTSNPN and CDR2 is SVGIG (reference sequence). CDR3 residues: CAWSRGGQYGYTF. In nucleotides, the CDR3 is TGTGCCTGGAGTCGTGGGGGACAGTATGGCTACACCTTC.

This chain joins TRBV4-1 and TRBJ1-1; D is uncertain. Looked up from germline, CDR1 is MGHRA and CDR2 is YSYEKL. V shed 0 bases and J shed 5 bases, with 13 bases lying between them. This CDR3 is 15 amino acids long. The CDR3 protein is CASSQDGVGWTEAFF. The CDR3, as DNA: TGCGCCAGCAGCCAAGATGGGGTCGGATGGACTGAAGCTTTCTTT.

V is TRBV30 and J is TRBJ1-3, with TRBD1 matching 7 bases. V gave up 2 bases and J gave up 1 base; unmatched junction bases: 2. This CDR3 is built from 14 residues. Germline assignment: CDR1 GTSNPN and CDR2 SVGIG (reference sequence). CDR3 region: CAWSRTGSGNTIYF. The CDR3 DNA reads TGTGCCTGGAGTCGGACAGGATCTGGAAACACCATATATTTT.

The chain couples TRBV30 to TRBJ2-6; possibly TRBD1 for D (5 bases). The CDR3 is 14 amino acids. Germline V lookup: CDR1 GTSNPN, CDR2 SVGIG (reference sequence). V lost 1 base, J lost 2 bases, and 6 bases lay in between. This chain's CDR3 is CAWSEGAGANVLTF. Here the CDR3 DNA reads TGTGCCTGGAGTGAAGGGGCTGGGGCCAACGTCCTGACTTTC.

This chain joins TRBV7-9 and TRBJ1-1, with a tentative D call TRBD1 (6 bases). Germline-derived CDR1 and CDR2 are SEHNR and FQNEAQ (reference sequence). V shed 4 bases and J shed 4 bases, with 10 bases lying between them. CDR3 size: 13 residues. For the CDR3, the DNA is TGTGCCAGCAGCTCGGGAGGGGGCACTGAAGCTTTCTTT. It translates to CASSSGGGTEAFF.

The CDR3 nucleotides read TGTGCCAGCAGGAGACAGGGTTGGGACACTGAAGCTTTCTTT. Its protein is CASRRQGWDTEAFF. The chain is built from TRBV6-1 and TRBJ1-1; TRBD1 matches 7 bases. Germline values: CDR1 MNHNS, CDR2 SASEGT. The V gene end was trimmed by 6 bases and the J gene end by 3 bases; junction bases not matched to a gene: 7. The CDR3 contains 14 residues.

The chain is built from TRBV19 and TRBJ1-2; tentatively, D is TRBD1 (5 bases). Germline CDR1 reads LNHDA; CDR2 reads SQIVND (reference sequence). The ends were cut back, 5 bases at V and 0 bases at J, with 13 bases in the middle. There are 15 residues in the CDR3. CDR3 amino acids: CASSGPGTANYGYTF. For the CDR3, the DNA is TGTGCCAGTAGTGGACCCGGGACGGCTAACTATGGCTACACCTTC.

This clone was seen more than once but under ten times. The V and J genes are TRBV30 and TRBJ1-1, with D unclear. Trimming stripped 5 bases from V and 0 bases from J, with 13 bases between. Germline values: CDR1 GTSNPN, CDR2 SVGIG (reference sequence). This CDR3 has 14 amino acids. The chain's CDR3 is CAWGVRHMNTEAFF. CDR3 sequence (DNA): TGTGCCTGGGGAGTCCGACATATGAACACTGAAGCTTTCTTT.

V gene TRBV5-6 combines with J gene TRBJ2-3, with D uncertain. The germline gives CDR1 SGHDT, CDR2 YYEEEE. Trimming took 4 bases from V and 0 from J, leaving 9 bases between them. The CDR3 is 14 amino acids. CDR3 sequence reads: CASSTFTSTDTQYF. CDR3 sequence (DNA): TGTGCCAGCAGCACCTTCACCAGCACAGATACGCAGTATTTT.

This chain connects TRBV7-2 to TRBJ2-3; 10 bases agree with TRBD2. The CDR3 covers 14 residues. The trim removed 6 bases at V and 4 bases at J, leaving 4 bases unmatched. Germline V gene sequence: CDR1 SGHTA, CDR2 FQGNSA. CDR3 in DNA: TGTGCCAGCAGATTTAGCGGGGGGTCAGATACGCAGTATTTT. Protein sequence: CASRFSGGSDTQYF.

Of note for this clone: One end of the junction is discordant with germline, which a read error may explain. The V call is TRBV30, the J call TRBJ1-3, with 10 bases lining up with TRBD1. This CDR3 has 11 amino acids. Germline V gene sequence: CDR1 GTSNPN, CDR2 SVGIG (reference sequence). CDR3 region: CAWSEGQGTNF. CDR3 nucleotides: TGTGCCTGGAGTGAGGGACAGGGGACGAATTTT.

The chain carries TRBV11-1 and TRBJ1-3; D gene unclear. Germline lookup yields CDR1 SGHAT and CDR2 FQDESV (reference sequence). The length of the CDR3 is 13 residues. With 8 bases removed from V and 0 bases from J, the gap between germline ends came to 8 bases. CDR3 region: CASEATSGNTIYF. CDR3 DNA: TGTGCCAGCGAGGCCACCTCTGGAAACACCATATATTTT.

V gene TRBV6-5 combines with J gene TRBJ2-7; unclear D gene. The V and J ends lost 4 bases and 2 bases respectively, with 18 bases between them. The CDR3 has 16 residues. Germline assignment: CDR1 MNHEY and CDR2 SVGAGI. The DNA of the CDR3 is TGTGCCAGCAGTTCTGGGCCCCCGGTGTTAACCTACGAGCAGTACTTC. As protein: CASSSGPPVLTYEQYF.

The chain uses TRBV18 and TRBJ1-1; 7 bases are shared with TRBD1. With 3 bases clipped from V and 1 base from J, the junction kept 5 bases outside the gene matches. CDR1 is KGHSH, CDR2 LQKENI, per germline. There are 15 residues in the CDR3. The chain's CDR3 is CASSPVGQTNTEAFF. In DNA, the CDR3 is TGTGCCAGCTCACCGGTGGGACAGACGAACACTGAAGCTTTCTTT.

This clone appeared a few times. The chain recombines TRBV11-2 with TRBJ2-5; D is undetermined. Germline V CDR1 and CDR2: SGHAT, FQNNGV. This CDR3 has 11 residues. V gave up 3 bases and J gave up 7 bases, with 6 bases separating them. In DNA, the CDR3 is TGTGCCAGCAGCTTTTCAGGGACCCAGTACTTC. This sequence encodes CASSFSGTQYF. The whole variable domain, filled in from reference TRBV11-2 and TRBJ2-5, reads EAGVAQSPRYKIIEKRQSVAFWCNPISGHATLYWYQQILGQGPKLLIQFQNNGVVDDSQLPKDRFSAERLKGVDSTLKIQPAKLEDSAVYLCASSFSGTQYFGPGTRLLVL.

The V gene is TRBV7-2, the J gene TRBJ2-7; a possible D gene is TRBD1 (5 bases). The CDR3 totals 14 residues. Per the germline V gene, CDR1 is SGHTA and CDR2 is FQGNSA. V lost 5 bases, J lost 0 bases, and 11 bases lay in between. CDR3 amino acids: CASSPGHSSYEQYF. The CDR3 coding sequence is TGTGCCAGCAGCCCCGGACACAGCTCCTACGAGCAGTACTTC.

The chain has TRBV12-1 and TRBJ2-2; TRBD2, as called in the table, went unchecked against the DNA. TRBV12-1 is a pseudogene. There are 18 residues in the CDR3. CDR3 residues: CASSFALRSGPNTGELFF. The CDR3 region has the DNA TGTGCCAGCAGCTTTGCCCTTAGGAGCGGGCCTAACACCGGGGAGCTGTTTTTT.

CDR3 in DNA: TGTGCCAGCAGCCCGAACGGGACAGGGAAGTACGAGCAGTACTTC. It specifies CASSPNGTGKYEQYF. The rearrangement joins TRBV5-4 to TRBJ2-5, with 9 nucleotides matching TRBD1. The J call may be in error: the DNA end matches TRBJ2-7 better. This CDR3 contains 15 residues. CDR1 SGHNT and CDR2 YYREEE come from the germline V gene (reference sequence).

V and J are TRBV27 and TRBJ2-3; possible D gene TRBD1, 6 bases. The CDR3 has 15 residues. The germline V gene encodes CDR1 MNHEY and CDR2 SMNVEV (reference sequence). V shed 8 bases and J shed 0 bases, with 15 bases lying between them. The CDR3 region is CASLTTGKSTDTQYF. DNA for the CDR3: TGTGCCAGCCTTACGACAGGTAAAAGCACAGATACGCAGTATTTT.

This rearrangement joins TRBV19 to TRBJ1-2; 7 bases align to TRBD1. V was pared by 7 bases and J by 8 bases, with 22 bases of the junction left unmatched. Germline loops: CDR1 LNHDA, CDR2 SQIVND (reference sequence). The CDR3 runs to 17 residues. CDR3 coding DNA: TGTGCCAGTACCTTAACAGGGGTCGGTGGCCGACGGTCCGGCTACACCTTC. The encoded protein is CASTLTGVGGRRSGYTF.

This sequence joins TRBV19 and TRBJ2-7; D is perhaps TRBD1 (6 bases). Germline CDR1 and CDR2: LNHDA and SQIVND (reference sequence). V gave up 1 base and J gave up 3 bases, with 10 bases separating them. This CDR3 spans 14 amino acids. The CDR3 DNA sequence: TGTGCCAGTAGTATAGTGAGAGGGGGCTACGAGCAGTACTTC. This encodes CASSIVRGGYEQYF.

The CDR3 reads CASSGQGSQPQHF. The CDR3 region has the DNA TGTGCCAGTAGCGGACAGGGGAGTCAGCCCCAGCATTTT. This sequence joins TRBV19 and TRBJ1-5, with 9 bases fitting TRBD1. Trimming removed 6 bases from V and 6 bases from J; junction bases left unmatched: 3. Per germline, CDR1 LNHDA and CDR2 SQIVND (reference sequence). The CDR3 length is 13 residues.